This T cell receptor (beta chain) is from a study of T-cell memory formation after mild COVID-19. Trimming cost V 6 bases and J 7 bases; bases outside gene matches: 10. The germline V gene encodes CDR1 MNHEY and CDR2 SVGEGT. This CDR3 has 15 residues. Many counts were recorded for this clonotype. TCRdb re-called the 5' RACE reads with MiXCR, one entry per CDR3 protein. The sample records hundreds of thousands of distinct CDR3 sequences, 25% being singletons. This TCR was sampled from an adult woman who had mild COVID-19 (a few samples of this study predate the infection). Cell type and time point are not known. V and J are TRBV6-2 or TRBV6-3 and TRBJ2-7; 12 bases align to TRBD1. Specimen: PBMCs or a T cell subset sorted from them (not recorded which). The chain's CDR3 is CASSHRDRGPKEQYF. The CDR3 DNA reads TGTGCCAGCAGCCACCGGGACAGGGGGCCGAAGGAGCAGTACTTC.